The 13 T cell receptor beta chains presented below share a single source sample, sequenced in a study of T cells in Graves' hyperthyroidism and ophthalmopathy. Using RNA transcripts as the source, TCR beta CDR3 regions were amplified. RT-PCR in the first round (using the HTBI primer set) targeted the TCR CDR3. TCRdb reanalysed the multiplex PCR reads using MiXCR and keeps one entry per CDR3 protein. The data contain 250,000 to 300,000 distinct CDR3 sequences, approximately 13% of them singletons. Sequenced: blood. The receptors derive from a woman in her thirties or forties with Graves' hyperthyroidism.

CDR3 in amino acids: CASSAIFTGPLNEKLFF. CDR3 sequence (DNA): TGTGCCAGCAGTGCCATCTTCACAGGGCCCTTAAATGAAAAACTGTTTTTT. This chain links TRBV27 with TRBJ1-4, with D perhaps TRBD1 (6 bases). The V and J ends lost 5 bases and 5 bases respectively, with 21 bases between them. There are 17 residues in the CDR3. Germline V CDR1 and CDR2: MNHEY, SMNVEV (reference sequence).

The chain uses TRBV19 and TRBJ2-1; D is uncertain. The V end was cut by 1 base, the J end by 5 bases, with 9 bases between. Germline CDR1 and CDR2: LNHDA and SQIVND (reference sequence). The CDR3 spans 14 residues. This CDR3 is CASSIAGRDNEQFF. The CDR3, as DNA: TGTGCCAGTAGTATAGCGGGCAGAGACAATGAGCAGTTCTTC.

The table lists this clonotype with many counts. The gene calls are TRBV28 and TRBJ1-5; D unresolved. This CDR3 is 13 amino acids long. Germline loops: CDR1 MDHEN, CDR2 SYDVKM. V was pared by 3 bases and J by 9 bases, with 12 bases between. The CDR3 sequence: CASSLSRPRPQHF. The CDR3 nucleotides read TGTGCCAGCAGTTTGTCTAGGCCGAGGCCCCAGCATTTT.

Points on this clonotype: This sequence may be a read error, since a much larger clone differs from it by one base. Without the conserved terminal phenylalanine or tryptophan, this CDR3 likely stems from a read error. The chain is built from TRBV7-9 and TRBJ1-5, with D uncertain. Trimming removed 2 bases at V and 1 base at J, with 6 bases between. Germline V gene data show CDR1 as SEHNR and CDR2 as FQNEAQ (reference sequence). This CDR3 region has 14 residues. The CDR3 DNA reads TGTGCCAGCAGCTTATCCGACAGCAATCAGCCCCAGCATCTT. The encoded protein is CASSLSDSNQPQHL.

In its sample, this clonotype was seen many times. The chain is built from TRBV2 and TRBJ2-3; 7 bases line up with TRBD2. The V gene end was trimmed by 7 bases and the J gene end by 4 bases; junction bases not matched to a gene: 2. The CDR3 is 12 amino acids. Germline CDR1 reads SNHLY; CDR2 reads FYNNEI. The CDR3 spells CASISGADTQYF. Written as DNA, the CDR3 is TGTGCCAGCATCAGCGGGGCAGATACGCAGTATTTT.

In its sample, this clonotype was seen many times. The gene calls are TRBV28 and TRBJ2-7, with 11 bases matching TRBD2. The germline gives CDR1 MDHEN, CDR2 SYDVKM. This CDR3 has 19 amino acids. V shed 2 bases and J 4 bases; nucleotides not matched to a gene: 16. CDR3 protein: CASSLPGQGGTSGPYEQYF. Written as DNA, the CDR3 is TGTGCCAGCAGTTTACCCGGACAGGGAGGGACTAGCGGCCCATACGAGCAGTACTTC.

Many counts were recorded for this clonotype. The chain has TRBV12-3 or TRBV12-4 and TRBJ1-1, with D maybe TRBD1 (6 bases). The CDR3 runs 13 residues. V gave up 6 bases and J gave up 0 bases, with 8 bases separating them. CDR3 sequence: CASRRQVNTEAFF. As DNA, the CDR3 is TGTGCCAGCAGACGACAGGTGAACACTGAAGCTTTCTTT.

This clonotype was seen many times. The chain employs TRBV10-2 and TRBJ2-7, with 13 bases aligning to TRBD2. The J segment lost 1 base and the V segment lost 6 bases, leaving 6 bases of the junction unmatched. The length of the CDR3 is 16 residues. CDR1 is WSHSY and CDR2 is SAAADI in the germline V gene. CDR3 bases: TGCGCCAGCAGGGGATTGACTAGCGGGAGGTCCTACGAGCAGTACTTC. It specifies CASRGLTSGRSYEQYF.

This clonotype has a count of ten or more. This chain joins TRBV7-9 and TRBJ1-1, with D perhaps TRBD1 (6 bases). Deletions cut 2 bases from V and 0 bases from J, with 13 bases between. From germline, CDR1 is SEHNR and CDR2 FQNEAQ (reference sequence). The CDR3 loop spans 16 amino acids. DNA of the CDR3: TGTGCCAGCAGCTTAACGGGGGCAGACTTGAACACTGAAGCTTTCTTT. Residues: CASSLTGADLNTEAFF.

This chain links TRBV28 with TRBJ2-1; 7 nucleotides agree with TRBD1. The germline V gene encodes CDR1 MDHEN and CDR2 SYDVKM. This CDR3 is 15 amino acids long. J gave up 7 bases and V 8 bases, and 14 bases lay outside the gene matches. CDR3 DNA sequence: TGTGCCAGCCGATCCCCTGGGACAGACAGGAATGAGCAGTTCTTC. It is translated as CASRSPGTDRNEQFF.

The chain is built from TRBV5-4 and TRBJ1-2, with 7 bases aligning to TRBD1. Unmatched junction bases numbered 3, after V lost 0 bases and J lost 1 base. CDR3 size: 15 residues. CDR1 is SGHNT and CDR2 is YYREEE in the germline V gene (reference sequence). The CDR3 protein is CASSLDRGVNYGYTF. For the CDR3, the DNA is TGTGCCAGCAGCTTGGACAGGGGCGTTAACTATGGCTACACCTTC.

At least ten counts were recorded for this clonotype. The rearrangement links TRBV7-9 to TRBJ1-1; unclear D gene. This CDR3 spans 13 amino acids. The germline CDR1 and CDR2 sequences are SEHNR and FQNEAQ (reference sequence). Trimming removed 1 base from V and 3 bases from J, with 6 bases in between. The CDR3 sequence is CASSLVSDTEAFF. CDR3 DNA: TGTGCCAGCAGCTTAGTGTCCGACACTGAAGCTTTCTTT. Complete variable domain (other parts from reference TRBV7-9 and TRBJ1-1): DTGVSQNPRHKITKRGQNVTFRCDPISEHNRLYWYRQTLGQGPEFLTYFQNEAQLEKSRLLSDRFSAERPKGSFSTLEIQRTEQGDSAMYLCASSLVSDTEAFFGQGTRLTVV.

Ten or more counts support this clonotype. CDR3 coding DNA: TGTGCCAGCAGTTTCGGGAGGGTCTATGAAAAACTGTTTTTT. Translation: CASSFGRVYEKLFF. This rearrangement joins TRBV6-1 to TRBJ1-4; D gene uncertain. The CDR3 has 14 amino acids. V was pared by 5 bases and J by 6 bases, with 13 bases between. The germline V gene has CDR1 MNHNS and CDR2 SASEGT.